This T cell receptor (beta chain) emerged from a study of T cells in Graves' hyperthyroidism and ophthalmopathy. For the study at large: The blood sample was taken at first diagnosis, before treatment began. Findings of the study overall: Within blood appeared most thyroid clonotypes that had expanded above 0.001. The model predicted ophthalmopathy a median roughly six months before onset.

V lost 6 bases and J lost 7, with 14 bases in between. CDR3 length: 13 residues. Germline CDR1 and CDR2: MDHEN and SYDVKM. This clonotype occurred many times. What it recognizes is unknown. RNA transcripts provided the source from which TCR beta CDR3 regions were amplified. The HTBI primer set served for first-round RT-PCR of the TCR CDR3. TCRdb redid the calling of the multiplex PCR reads with MiXCR, one entry per CDR3 protein. This sample carries 700,000 or so distinct CDR3 sequences, around 17% of them seen once, and the ten largest clones take about 8.4%. This clonotype originated in a man in his late teens or twenties with Graves' hyperthyroidism. Sequences were obtained from blood. The chain employs TRBV28 and TRBJ2-3; D unresolved. The CDR3 bases are TGTGCCAGCAGCGCCTTACCGTTGAATACGCAGTATTTT. It specifies CASSALPLNTQYF.